The rows below give T cell receptor beta chains drawn from one sample of a study of OX40 agonist ivuxolimab in advanced cancers. Some clones are missing from TCRdb's copy, which holds only in-frame ones; the method was immunoSEQ multiplex PCR. This table holds about 100,000 clones, approximately 90% found once. The source material was CD4+ or CD8+ T cells sorted from blood, sampled in a trial of the OX40 agonist ivuxolimab. All receptors come from an adult with an advanced solid tumor such as melanoma, head and neck, liver or kidney cancer. Each CDR3 is given with its conserved first and last residue. A D gene is named only where the DNA matches it firmly. For some rows the clone size is stated as once, few or many, or as a class when expanded; others skip it.

CDR3aa	CDR3nt	j_gene	abundance	d_gene	v_gene
CATSRDSETQYF	TGTGCCACCAGCAGAGACTCGGAGACCCAGTACTTC	TRBJ2-5	NA	NA	TRBV15
CASSAGSILQETQYF	TGTGCCAGCAGCGCCGGGTCGATCCTCCAAGAGACCCAGTACTTC	TRBJ2-5	NA	NA	TRBV7-9
CASSSEQGAMNTEAFF	TGCGCCAGCAGCTCTGAACAGGGGGCCATGAACACTGAAGCTTTCTTT	TRBJ1-1	NA	TRBD1	TRBV5-1
CASTSNPPSGYGYTF	TGTGCCAGTACCTCAAATCCTCCCTCGGGCTATGGCTACACCTTC	TRBJ1-2	NA	NA	TRBV19
CAISELAGGNNEQFF	TGTGCCATCAGTGAACTAGCGGGAGGAAACAATGAGCAGTTCTTC	TRBJ2-1	NA	TRBD2	TRBV10-3
CASSPGFYGYTF	TGTGCCAGCAGTCCAGGTTTCTATGGCTACACCTTC	TRBJ1-2	NA	NA	TRBV6-5
CAWSPMYRAKSNEQFF	TGTGCCTGGAGTCCTATGTACAGGGCAAAATCCAATGAGCAGTTCTTC	TRBJ2-1	NA	NA	TRBV30
CASSGENQPQHF	TGTGCCAGCAGCGGGGAGAATCAGCCCCAGCATTTT	TRBJ1-5	NA	NA	TRBV5-8
CASKSGINEQFF	TGTGCCAGCAAATCAGGGATCAATGAGCAGTTCTTC	TRBJ2-1	NA	NA	TRBV6-1
CASSFLGLAGGPGTDTQYF	TGTGCCAGCAGTTTTCTGGGACTAGCGGGAGGGCCAGGCACAGATACGCAGTATTTT	TRBJ2-3	NA	TRBD2	TRBV28
CASAGTIGNTIYF	TGCGCCAGCGCCGGGACAATAGGAAACACCATATATTTT	TRBJ1-3	NA	NA	TRBV5-1
CASSEQRITDTQYF	TGTGCCAGCAGTGAACAGCGAATCACAGATACGCAGTATTTT	TRBJ2-3	NA	NA	TRBV6-1
CASSQYHRGTPESYGYTF	TGCGCCAGCAGCCAATACCACAGGGGGACGCCAGAATCCTATGGCTACACCTTC	TRBJ1-2	once	TRBD1	TRBV5-1
CASSMVRLSEQYF	TGTGCCAGTAGTATGGTGAGACTCAGCGAGCAGTACTTC	TRBJ2-7	few	NA	TRBV19
CASSGDRDSEQYF	TGTGCCAGCAGTGGGGACAGGGATTCCGAGCAGTACTTC	TRBJ2-7	once	TRBD1	TRBV2
CASSSYSNEQFF	TGTGCCAGCAGCTCGTATTCCAATGAGCAGTTCTTC	TRBJ2-1	NA	NA	TRBV7-8
CASSTAANEQFF	TGTGCCAGCTCCACCGCGGCCAATGAGCAGTTCTTC	TRBJ2-1	NA	NA	TRBV18
CASSYDRGGEQYF	TGTGCCAGCAGTTACGACAGGGGGGGGGAGCAGTACTTC	TRBJ2-7	NA	TRBD1	TRBV6-6
CASSLTSVYQETQYF	TGCGCCAGCAGCTTGACTAGCGTGTACCAAGAGACCCAGTACTTC	TRBJ2-5	NA	TRBD2	TRBV5-1
CATSRDPSGQSYTGELFF	TGTGCCACCAGCAGAGATCCATCCGGACAGAGTTACACCGGGGAGCTGTTTTTT	TRBJ2-2	NA	NA	TRBV15
CASSQDGTAMSTDTQYF	TGTGCCAGCAGCCAAGACGGGACCGCAATGAGCACAGATACGCAGTATTTT	TRBJ2-3	NA	NA	TRBV4-2
CASSFSYNEQFF	TGCGCCAGCAGCTTCTCCTACAATGAGCAGTTCTTC	TRBJ2-1	NA	NA	TRBV5-1
CASSRSDKYYGYTF	TGTGCCAGCTCCCGATCGGACAAATACTATGGCTACACCTTC	TRBJ1-2	NA	NA	TRBV27
CASSPQGGTEAFF	TGCGCCAGCAGCCCGCAGGGGGGCACTGAAGCTTTCTTT	TRBJ1-1	NA	TRBD1	TRBV5-1
CAIRTSGREFNYNEQFF	TGTGCCATCAGGACTAGCGGGAGGGAATTTAACTACAATGAGCAGTTCTTC	TRBJ2-1	NA	TRBD2	TRBV10-3
CASSPWTSGTGELFF	TGTGCCAGCTCACCGTGGACTAGCGGGACCGGGGAGCTGTTTTTT	TRBJ2-2	NA	TRBD2	TRBV18
CASSVDPANQPQHF	TGTGCCAGCAGCGTAGACCCAGCAAATCAGCCCCAGCATTTT	TRBJ1-5	NA	NA	TRBV9
CASSTDRVNQPQHF	TGTGCCAGTAGTACGGACAGGGTAAACCAGCCCCAGCATTTT	TRBJ1-5	NA	TRBD1	TRBV19
CASRRSFQQVSYEQYF	TGCGCCAGCAGAAGGTCGTTCCAACAGGTCTCCTACGAGCAGTACTTC	TRBJ2-7	NA	NA	TRBV5-1
CASSTPGQGSDEQYF	TGTGCCAGCAGTACACCGGGACAGGGGAGCGACGAGCAGTACTTC	TRBJ2-7	NA	TRBD1	TRBV28
CASSSRQVPYEQYF	TGTGCCAGCAGCTCAAGACAGGTACCCTACGAGCAGTACTTC	TRBJ2-7	NA	NA	TRBV5-4
CASSKSGTGGRTYEQYF	TGTGCCAGCAGTAAATCGGGGACAGGGGGACGGACCTACGAGCAGTACTTC	TRBJ2-7	NA	TRBD1	TRBV7-9
CASSFDRGLYNEQFF	TGTGCCAGCAGTTTCGACAGGGGATTATACAATGAGCAGTTCTTC	TRBJ2-1	NA	TRBD1	TRBV27
CASSLGVVGTDTQYF	TGCGCCAGCAGCTTAGGGGTTGTGGGCACAGATACGCAGTATTTT	TRBJ2-3	NA	NA	TRBV5-1
CASTGEGASEQFF	TGTGCCAGCACCGGGGAGGGGGCAAGTGAGCAGTTCTTC	TRBJ2-1	NA	NA	TRBV2
CASSRKHTQYF	TGTGCCAGTAGTAGGAAGCATACGCAGTATTTT	TRBJ2-3	NA	NA	TRBV19
CASSFGTDYGYTF	TGTGCCAGCAGTTTCGGGACAGACTATGGCTACACCTTC	TRBJ1-2	NA	TRBD1	TRBV28
CASRPPVRVKGYTF	TGTGCCAGCAGGCCCCCGGTCAGGGTGAAAGGCTACACCTTC	TRBJ1-2	few	NA	TRBV28
CASSAEVLNTEAFF	TGTGCCAGCAGCGCAGAGGTTCTGAACACTGAAGCTTTCTTT	TRBJ1-1	NA	NA	TRBV7-2
CASTVTAGRGYTF	TGTGCCAGCACAGTTACGGCGGGACGGGGCTACACCTTC	TRBJ1-2	NA	NA	TRBV6-5
CASSLTSGRYNEQFF	TGTGCCAGCAGCCTAACTAGCGGGAGGTACAATGAGCAGTTCTTC	TRBJ2-1	once	TRBD2	TRBV9
CASSTTGTEVHEQYF	TGTGCCAGTAGCACGACCGGGACAGAAGTCCACGAGCAGTACTTC	TRBJ2-7	NA	TRBD1	TRBV19
CASSLVPGGSGEQYF	TGCGCCAGCAGCTTGGTACCAGGGGGGTCGGGAGAGCAGTACTTC	TRBJ2-7	NA	NA	TRBV5-1
CASSSPGGSGGYEQYF	TGTGCCAGCAGTTCCCCCGGAGGTAGCGGAGGCTACGAGCAGTACTTC	TRBJ2-7	NA	NA	TRBV28
CASIRTMKPQHF	TGTGCCAGCATCCGTACCATGAAGCCCCAGCATTTT	TRBJ1-5	NA	NA	TRBV9
CASSHDSYMPEAFF	TGTGCCAGCAGCCACGACAGCTATATGCCTGAAGCTTTCTTT	TRBJ1-1	NA	NA	TRBV16
CASSAVDRPNTEAFF	TGTGCCAGCAGCGCAGTGGACAGACCGAACACTGAAGCTTTCTTT	TRBJ1-1	NA	NA	TRBV9
CASRLAGYPEQFF	TGTGCCAGCAGACTAGCGGGATATCCTGAGCAGTTCTTC	TRBJ2-1	NA	TRBD2	TRBV6-1
CASSKPGGTEAFF	TGTGCCAGCAGTAAACCAGGGGGCACTGAAGCTTTCTTT	TRBJ1-1	NA	TRBD1	TRBV28
CAWSVGARFHTF	TGTGCCTGGAGTGTAGGGGCCAGGTTCCACACCTTC	TRBJ1-2	NA	NA	TRBV30
CASSVTGINTGELFF	TGTGCCAGCAGTGTGACAGGGATCAACACCGGGGAGCTGTTTTTT	TRBJ2-2	once	TRBD1	TRBV2
CASSIRDNFAQYF	TGTGCCAGCAGCATCCGGGACAACTTTGCCCAGTACTTC	TRBJ2-5	NA	NA	TRBV14
CASSGQFNEQFF	TGTGCCAGCAGTGGACAATTCAATGAGCAGTTCTTC	TRBJ2-1	few	NA	TRBV2